This TCR beta chain was profiled in a study of blood T cell repertoires in COVID-19. Study-level information: Italy, Spain and the United States were the sources of the convalescent and acute COVID-19 samples. The analysed material was cDNA or gDNA that came from T cells, B-cell-depleted T cells, or PBMCs.

CDR3 length equals 16 residues. J lost 6 bases, V lost 5 bases, and 12 bases had no gene match. The germline V gene has CDR1 SEHNR and CDR2 FQNEAQ (reference sequence). Per the original data handling: Counts of nucleated cells, estimated from reference gene primer amplification, were obtained. Sequencing was performed with immunoSEQ multiplex PCR; in TCRdb, only in-frame clones are kept and a portion is missing. D and trimming were read from the DNA, whereas the V and J calls and clone size are those reported in that table. The profile shows around 200,000 clones, roughly four fifths of them singletons.

This receptor was identified in a human donor with acute or convalescent COVID-19. The donor label of this sample is uncertain. The V call is TRBV7-9, the J call TRBJ1-4, with 7 nucleotides matching TRBD1. Material: peripheral blood. In nucleotides, the CDR3 is TGTGCCAGCAGCATAGGGCTAGACAGGGTTTATGAAAAACTGTTTTTT. Its translation is CASSIGLDRVYEKLFF. Using reference TRBV7-9 and TRBJ1-4 for the parts outside the CDR3, the full variable domain is DTGVSQNPRHKITKRGQNVTFRCDPISEHNRLYWYRQTLGQGPEFLTYFQNEAQLEKSRLLSDRFSAERPKGSFSTLEIQRTEQGDSAMYLCASSIGLDRVYEKLFFGSGTQLSVL.